What follows are 19 T cell receptor beta chains derived from one specimen sequenced in a study of cytomegalovirus exposure and HLA in healthy donors. 60 Vbeta and 13 Jbeta primers were used in PCR. The protocol was immunoSEQ multiplex PCR, while the TCRdb copy is restricted to in-frame clones and leaves out a portion. There are 30,000 to 40,000 clones in the sample, with about 3.6% held by the top ten. The source material was PBMCs. All receptors derive from a woman between 40 and 55 years old in good health and CMV-seropositive.

The chain employs TRBV7-9 and TRBJ2-1; 10 bases fit TRBD2. CDR1 SEHNR and CDR2 FQNEAQ come from the germline V gene (reference sequence). This CDR3 contains 18 residues. V gave up 5 bases and J gave up 6 bases; unmatched junction bases: 16. The DNA of the CDR3 is TGTGCCAGCAGCCGCCGGACAGGACTACCTAGCGGGAGCAATGAGCAGTTCTTC. This sequence encodes CASSRRTGLPSGSNEQFF.

The chain employs TRBV5-6 and TRBJ2-7; 8 nucleotides line up with TRBD2. The CDR3 consists of 14 residues. The germline V gene encodes CDR1 SGHDT and CDR2 YYEEEE. After removal of 4 bases from V and 6 bases from J, the junction contained 9 bases not matched to a gene. The CDR3 is CASSAGTSYFEQYF. The DNA for the CDR3 is TGTGCCAGCAGCGCCGGGACTAGTTATTTCGAGCAGTACTTC.

V and J are TRBV4-1 and TRBJ2-5, with D perhaps TRBD2 (7 bases). The J call may not be correct, given that the DNA end is closer to TRBJ2-7. CDR3 length: 13 amino acids. Germline V CDR1 and CDR2: MGHRA, YSYEKL. The CDR3 sequence is CASKGDYSYEQYF. CDR3 sequence (DNA): TGCGCCAGCAAGGGGGACTACTCCTACGAGCAGTACTTC.

The chain carries TRBV2 and TRBJ2-5; D remains unclear. Germline V gives CDR1 SNHLY, CDR2 FYNNEI. Trimming removed 1 base at V and 5 bases at J, with 14 bases between. CDR3 size: 15 residues. DNA of the CDR3: TGTGCCAGCAGTGAAGGATGGCCCCACACGGAGACCCAGTACTTC. This sequence encodes CASSEGWPHTETQYF. Combining the CDR3 with reference TRBV2 and TRBJ2-5 gives the whole variable domain EPEVTQTPSHQVTQMGQEVILRCVPISNHLYFYWYRQILGQKVEFLVSFYNNEISEKSEIFDDQFSVERPDGSNFTLKIRSTKLEDSAMYFCASSEGWPHTETQYFGPGTRLLVL.

The chain has TRBV4-3 and TRBJ1-2; 10 bases line up with TRBD1. Germline lookup yields CDR1 LGHNA and CDR2 YSLEER. This CDR3 comprises 16 residues. V was pared by 4 bases and J by 8 bases, with 13 bases of the junction left unmatched. The CDR3 here is CASSRTPGQGLRGYTF. The CDR3 DNA sequence: TGCGCCAGCAGCCGTACCCCGGGACAGGGGCTGAGGGGCTACACCTTC.

The V gene is TRBV4-2, the J gene TRBJ2-7; 7 bases fit TRBD1. V was pared by 1 base and J by 3 bases, with 3 bases of the junction left unmatched. Germline values: CDR1 LGHNA, CDR2 YNFKEQ. This CDR3 spans 14 amino acids. CDR3 region: CASSQAGQIYEQYF. Here the CDR3 DNA reads TGTGCCAGCAGCCAAGCGGGACAGATCTACGAGCAGTACTTC.

This chain joins TRBV6-5 and TRBJ2-5, with 7 positions matching TRBD2. This CDR3 is built from 15 residues. Germline lookup yields CDR1 MNHEY and CDR2 SVGAGI. The trim removed 2 bases at V and 4 bases at J, leaving 7 bases unmatched. CDR3 in DNA: TGTGCCAGCAGTTACGTGGGAGGGCCAGGAGAGACCCAGTACTTC. It translates to CASSYVGGPGETQYF.

The chain is built from TRBV7-9 and TRBJ2-3; D unresolved. Trimming took off 2 bases at V and 0 bases at J, with 6 bases between the two ends. Per germline, CDR1 SEHNR and CDR2 FQNEAQ (reference sequence). The CDR3 sequence is 14 residues long. The CDR3 loop is CASSLRRSTDTQYF. DNA of the CDR3: TGTGCCAGCAGCTTAAGGCGGAGCACAGATACGCAGTATTTT.

This chain links TRBV9 with TRBJ2-6; D is unresolved. This CDR3 comprises 18 residues. Deletions cut 2 bases from V and 1 base from J, with 16 bases between. CDR1 is SGDLS and CDR2 is YYNGEE in the germline V gene. Written as DNA, the CDR3 is TGTGCCAGCAGCGTCCCCGTAGTGGTCCCTTCTGGGGCCAACGTCCTGACTTTC. Protein sequence: CASSVPVVVPSGANVLTF.

The chain carries TRBV7-9 and TRBJ2-7, with TRBD1 matching over 7 bases. V shed 3 bases, J shed 2 bases, and the junction held 1 base outside the gene matches. There are 13 residues in the CDR3. Germline V lookup: CDR1 SEHNR, CDR2 FQNEAQ (reference sequence). The CDR3 is CASSFTGAYEQYF. Written as DNA, the CDR3 is TGTGCCAGCAGCTTCACAGGGGCCTACGAGCAGTACTTC.

The J gene is TRBJ1-5, the V gene TRBV18; D unclear. The V gene's germline CDR1 is KGHSH and CDR2 LQKENI. The V gene lost 5 bases and the J gene lost 2 bases, with 7 bases spanning the gap. This CDR3 comprises 13 residues. DNA for the CDR3: TGTGCCAGCTCAAGGCAGGGCAATCAGCCCCAGCATTTT. Amino acids: CASSRQGNQPQHF.

The chain joins TRBV5-1 to TRBJ2-1; possible D gene TRBD2, 5 bases. V lost 2 bases to trimming and J lost 0 bases, with 6 bases between them. Germline loops: CDR1 SGHRS, CDR2 YFSETQ. The CDR3 loop spans 14 amino acids. This CDR3 reads CASSFGNSYNEQFF. The CDR3 DNA reads TGCGCCAGCAGCTTCGGGAACTCCTACAATGAGCAGTTCTTC.

The chain has TRBV7-2 and TRBJ1-1; tentatively, D is TRBD1 (5 bases). The germline V and J ends were trimmed by 1 base and 6 bases, with 18 bases remaining between them. Germline V gene lookup returns CDR1 SGHTA and CDR2 FQGNSA. The CDR3 runs 16 residues. For the CDR3, the DNA is TGTGCCAGCAGCTTAGTCGGGGGTCGAGGGCAGGCTGAAGCTTTCTTT. Protein: CASSLVGGRGQAEAFF.

The chain combines TRBV6-1 with TRBJ2-7; 7 bases map to TRBD2. CDR1 is MNHNS and CDR2 is SASEGT in the germline V gene. The CDR3 covers 13 residues. After removal of 3 bases from V and 5 bases from J, the junction contained 4 bases not matched to a gene. The CDR3 bases are TGTGCCAGCAGTGAGACTAGCATCCACGAGCAGTACTTC. Its translation is CASSETSIHEQYF.

The chain joins TRBV2 to TRBJ2-7; TRBD2 aligns across 8 bases. With V trimmed by 7 bases and J by 2 bases, 10 bases remained unmatched. The length of the CDR3 is 15 residues. From germline, CDR1 is SNHLY and CDR2 FYNNEI. Here the CDR3 reads CASTDGGGAAYEQYF. In nucleotides, the CDR3 is TGTGCCAGCACCGACGGGGGGGGTGCCGCCTACGAGCAGTACTTC. Filled out from reference TRBV2 and TRBJ2-7, the complete variable domain reads EPEVTQTPSHQVTQMGQEVILRCVPISNHLYFYWYRQILGQKVEFLVSFYNNEISEKSEIFDDQFSVERPDGSNFTLKIRSTKLEDSAMYFCASTDGGGAAYEQYFGPGTRLTVT.

The chain couples TRBV4-1 to TRBJ2-2, with a weak D call TRBD1 (5 bases). Germline lookup yields CDR1 MGHRA and CDR2 YSYEKL. The CDR3 has 12 residues. V was clipped by 8 bases and J by 2 bases, with 6 bases between them. CDR3 DNA: TGCGCCAGCCAGGGAAACACCGGGGAGCTGTTTTTT. Translating it yields CASQGNTGELFF.

V gene TRBV10-3 combines with J gene TRBJ2-2; D uncertain. V was trimmed by 6 bases and J by 0 bases, leaving 11 bases between them. This CDR3 spans 15 amino acids. Germline V gene data show CDR1 as ENHRY and CDR2 as SYGVKD. The chain's CDR3 is CAISERLANTGELFF. In DNA form, the CDR3 reads TGTGCCATCAGCGAGAGGCTAGCGAACACCGGGGAGCTGTTTTTT.

The chain uses TRBV18 and TRBJ1-1; maybe TRBD1 (5 bases). Germline lookup yields CDR1 KGHSH and CDR2 LQKENI. V dropped 0 bases and J dropped 3 bases, with 8 bases sitting between them. CDR3 length: 14 amino acids. This chain's CDR3 is CASSPPGGDTEAFF. CDR3 nucleotides: TGTGCCAGCTCACCACCGGGGGGGGACACTGAAGCTTTCTTT.

This chain joins TRBV30 and TRBJ1-2; D possibly corresponds to TRBD1 (6 bases). The CDR3 spans 14 residues. The germline gives CDR1 GTSNPN, CDR2 SVGIG (reference sequence). V was cut by 2 bases and J by 7 bases, with 17 bases left in between. CDR3 nucleotides: TGTGCCTGGAGTTCCCAGGGGATTTGGTTTGGCTACACCTTC. Its protein product is CAWSSQGIWFGYTF.